These T cell receptor beta chains were read from a single sample in a study of blood T cell repertoires in COVID-19. Produced via immunoSEQ multiplex PCR; TCRdb's table is partial and in-frame only. This sample has some 500,000 clones, with roughly nine tenths found just once. The sample consisted of peripheral blood. All receptors derive from a woman aged 45 to 65 with COVID-19, enrolled during active disease. Both conserved end residues are part of each CDR3. The D gene is left open where the match is weak. Part of the rows lack a size; the others show once, few, many or a class for expanded clones.

cdr3_aa: CSVEGTSYEQYF
cdr3_nt: TGCAGCGTTGAAGGTACTAGCTACGAGCAGTACTTC
clone_size: .
j_call: TRBJ2-7
v_call: TRBV29-1
d_call: .

cdr3_aa: CATSRLANEQFF
cdr3_nt: TGTGCCACCAGTCGATTAGCCAATGAGCAGTTCTTC
clone_size: .
j_call: TRBJ2-1
v_call: TRBV24-1
d_call: .

cdr3_aa: CASLGQDYEQYF
cdr3_nt: TGTGCCAGCCTGGGACAGGATTACGAGCAGTACTTC
clone_size: .
j_call: TRBJ2-7
v_call: TRBV2
d_call: TRBD1

cdr3_aa: CAIRTGGIREQFF
cdr3_nt: TGTGCCATCAGGACAGGGGGCATCAGGGAGCAGTTCTTC
clone_size: .
j_call: TRBJ2-1
v_call: TRBV10-3
d_call: TRBD1

cdr3_aa: CASSLARGANTEAFF
cdr3_nt: TGTGCCAGCTCACTCGCCAGGGGAGCGAACACTGAAGCTTTCTTT
clone_size: .
j_call: TRBJ1-1
v_call: TRBV18
d_call: .

cdr3_aa: CASSRSTDSPYSNQPQHF
cdr3_nt: TGTGCCAGCAGTCGCTCTACCGACAGCCCGTATAGCAATCAGCCCCAGCATTTT
clone_size: .
j_call: TRBJ1-5
v_call: TRBV7-2
d_call: .

cdr3_aa: CASSGGRATNEKLFF
cdr3_nt: TGCGCCAGCAGTGGAGGGCGGGCAACTAATGAAAAACTGTTTTTT
clone_size: .
j_call: TRBJ1-4
v_call: TRBV10-2
d_call: .

cdr3_aa: CASTVERGTSYEQYF
cdr3_nt: TGTGCCAGCACCGTCGAGCGGGGCACTTCCTACGAGCAGTACTTC
clone_size: .
j_call: TRBJ2-7
v_call: TRBV6-5
d_call: TRBD2

cdr3_aa: CASSPFSTGLNTEAFF
cdr3_nt: TGCGCCAGCAGCCCCTTCTCTACAGGACTGAACACTGAAGCTTTCTTT
clone_size: .
j_call: TRBJ1-1
v_call: TRBV4-1
d_call: .

cdr3_aa: CASSPRGGTSGNEQFF
cdr3_nt: TGTGCCAGCAGCCCGAGAGGGGGGACTAGCGGGAATGAGCAGTTCTTC
clone_size: .
j_call: TRBJ2-1
v_call: TRBV7-8
d_call: TRBD2

cdr3_aa: CASSEGTSGANPGELFF
cdr3_nt: TGTGCCAGCAGCGAAGGGACTAGCGGGGCCAACCCCGGGGAGCTGTTTTTT
clone_size: .
j_call: TRBJ2-2
v_call: TRBV11-3
d_call: TRBD2

cdr3_aa: CASSEPGLASSYEQYF
cdr3_nt: TGTGCCAGCAGTGAACCCGGACTGGCCTCGTCTTACGAGCAGTACTTC
clone_size: .
j_call: TRBJ2-7
v_call: TRBV6-1
d_call: .

cdr3_aa: CASRIRGSNQPQHF
cdr3_nt: TGTGCCAGTAGGATCAGGGGAAGCAATCAGCCCCAGCATTTT
clone_size: .
j_call: TRBJ1-5
v_call: TRBV19
d_call: .

cdr3_aa: CASSYLRQGGGYTF
cdr3_nt: TGTGCCAGCAGTTACCTCCGACAGGGTGGCGGCTACACCTTC
clone_size: .
j_call: TRBJ1-2
v_call: TRBV6-5
d_call: TRBD1

cdr3_aa: CASSSAAGGNSPLHF
cdr3_nt: TGTGCCAGCAGCTCGGCCGCCGGGGGAAATTCACCCCTCCACTTT
clone_size: .
j_call: TRBJ1-6
v_call: TRBV7-3
d_call: .

cdr3_aa: CASSRDRADEQYF
cdr3_nt: TGTGCCAGCAGCCGGGACAGGGCTGACGAGCAGTACTTC
clone_size: .
j_call: TRBJ2-7
v_call: TRBV7-8
d_call: TRBD1

cdr3_aa: CASSLLTGVVDTEAFF
cdr3_nt: TGTGCCAGCAGCTTGCTGACAGGGGTAGTGGACACTGAAGCTTTCTTT
clone_size: few
j_call: TRBJ1-1
v_call: TRBV5-5
d_call: TRBD1

cdr3_aa: CASSSPGENEQFF
cdr3_nt: TGTGCCAGCAGCTCCCCAGGGGAGAATGAGCAGTTCTTC
clone_size: .
j_call: TRBJ2-1
v_call: TRBV5-4
d_call: .

cdr3_aa: CASGLRGLLEQYF
cdr3_nt: TGTGCCAGCGGCTTAAGGGGCCTCCTCGAGCAGTACTTC
clone_size: once
j_call: TRBJ2-7
v_call: TRBV6-5
d_call: .

cdr3_aa: CASSLDGQNTEAFF
cdr3_nt: TGCGCCAGCAGCTTGGACGGACAGAACACTGAAGCTTTCTTT
clone_size: .
j_call: TRBJ1-1
v_call: TRBV5-1
d_call: .

cdr3_aa: CASSRQGQGSGYTF
cdr3_nt: TGCGCCAGCAGCCGCCAGGGACAGGGGTCTGGCTACACCTTC
clone_size: .
j_call: TRBJ1-2
v_call: TRBV5-1
d_call: TRBD1

cdr3_aa: CASSLTSSTQYF
cdr3_nt: TGTGCCAGCAGCTTGACGTCGAGTACGCAGTATTTT
clone_size: .
j_call: TRBJ2-3
v_call: TRBV5-6
d_call: .

cdr3_aa: CASSHPVGAQPQHF
cdr3_nt: TGCGCCAGCAGCCACCCGGTTGGGGCTCAGCCCCAGCATTTT
clone_size: .
j_call: TRBJ1-5
v_call: TRBV4-1
d_call: .

cdr3_aa: CASWTGDSNQPQHF
cdr3_nt: TGTGCCAGCTGGACAGGGGACTCGAATCAGCCCCAGCATTTT
clone_size: .
j_call: TRBJ1-5
v_call: TRBV6-6
d_call: TRBD1

cdr3_aa: CATSGRREAFF
cdr3_nt: TGTGCCACCAGTGGTCGGCGGGAAGCTTTCTTT
clone_size: .
j_call: TRBJ1-1
v_call: TRBV24-1
d_call: .

cdr3_aa: CASSLAVTAKGNTEAFF
cdr3_nt: TGCGCCAGCAGCTTGGCAGTGACAGCAAAAGGGAACACTGAAGCTTTCTTT
clone_size: .
j_call: TRBJ1-1
v_call: TRBV5-1
d_call: .

cdr3_aa: CASNPRGPLGSGANVLTF
cdr3_nt: TGCGCCAGCAACCCCAGGGGGCCCTTAGGCTCTGGGGCCAACGTCCTGACTTTC
clone_size: .
j_call: TRBJ2-6
v_call: TRBV5-1
d_call: TRBD1

cdr3_aa: CATRPLNSPLHF
cdr3_nt: TGTGCCACCAGGCCACTAAATTCACCCCTCCACTTT
clone_size: once
j_call: TRBJ1-6
v_call: TRBV6-5
d_call: .

cdr3_aa: CSVRGGINQPQHF
cdr3_nt: TGCAGCGTCCGTGGAGGGATCAATCAGCCCCAGCATTTT
clone_size: .
j_call: TRBJ1-5
v_call: TRBV29-1
d_call: .

cdr3_aa: CASQGQGWNNQPQHF
cdr3_nt: TGTGCCAGTCAAGGACAGGGGTGGAACAATCAGCCCCAGCATTTT
clone_size: .
j_call: TRBJ1-5
v_call: TRBV7-2
d_call: TRBD1

cdr3_aa: CASSLTGTEAFF
cdr3_nt: TGTGCCAGCAGCCTCACAGGGACTGAAGCTTTCTTT
clone_size: .
j_call: TRBJ1-1
v_call: TRBV11-3
d_call: .

cdr3_aa: CASSLQGADLAKNIQYF
cdr3_nt: TGTGCCAGCAGCTTGCAGGGGGCGGATCTTGCCAAAAACATTCAGTACTTC
clone_size: .
j_call: TRBJ2-4
v_call: TRBV5-4
d_call: TRBD1

cdr3_aa: CASSLYGGGTEAFF
cdr3_nt: TGTGCCAGCAGCTTATATGGGGGAGGCACTGAAGCTTTCTTT
clone_size: .
j_call: TRBJ1-1
v_call: TRBV11-2
d_call: .

cdr3_aa: CASNEDRGDQPQHF
cdr3_nt: TGTGCCAGCAATGAAGACAGGGGAGATCAGCCCCAGCATTTT
clone_size: .
j_call: TRBJ1-5
v_call: TRBV2
d_call: TRBD1

cdr3_aa: CASGLARTSGLYNEQFF
cdr3_nt: TGTGCTAGTGGTTTGGCCCGGACTAGCGGATTATACAATGAGCAGTTCTTC
clone_size: .
j_call: TRBJ2-1
v_call: TRBV12-5
d_call: TRBD2

cdr3_aa: CASSFPRTGDTEAFF
cdr3_nt: TGTGCCAGCAGCTTCCCAAGGACAGGGGACACTGAAGCTTTCTTT
clone_size: .
j_call: TRBJ1-1
v_call: TRBV13
d_call: TRBD1

cdr3_aa: CASSANRGLNEKLFF
cdr3_nt: TGTGCCAGTAGTGCGAACAGGGGGCTGAATGAAAAACTGTTTTTT
clone_size: .
j_call: TRBJ1-4
v_call: TRBV19
d_call: TRBD1

cdr3_aa: CASKQGTTTEAFF
cdr3_nt: TGTGCCAGCAAGCAGGGGACGACCACTGAAGCTTTCTTT
clone_size: .
j_call: TRBJ1-1
v_call: TRBV6-5
d_call: .

cdr3_aa: CASSFFQGAGNTIYF
cdr3_nt: TGTGCCAGCAGTTTCTTCCAGGGGGCTGGAAACACCATATATTTT
clone_size: .
j_call: TRBJ1-3
v_call: TRBV2
d_call: TRBD1

cdr3_aa: CASREGAKNIQYF
cdr3_nt: TGTGCCAGCCGGGAGGGAGCCAAAAACATTCAGTACTTC
clone_size: .
j_call: TRBJ2-4
v_call: TRBV27
d_call: TRBD2

cdr3_aa: CASSEVNQGGYSPLHF
cdr3_nt: TGTGCCAGCAGTGAGGTCAATCAGGGAGGGTATTCACCCCTCCACTTT
clone_size: .
j_call: TRBJ1-6
v_call: TRBV6-1
d_call: .

cdr3_aa: CASSYSRGTDTQYF
cdr3_nt: TGTGCCAGCAGTTACTCGAGGGGCACAGATACGCAGTATTTT
clone_size: .
j_call: TRBJ2-3
v_call: TRBV6-5
d_call: .

cdr3_aa: CATSADSDLPGELFF
cdr3_nt: TGTGCCACCTCAGCCGACAGCGACTTGCCCGGGGAGCTGTTTTTT
clone_size: .
j_call: TRBJ2-2
v_call: TRBV24-1
d_call: .

cdr3_aa: CASSIPPSGNQPQHF
cdr3_nt: TGTGCCAGTAGTATCCCTCCCTCGGGCAATCAGCCCCAGCATTTT
clone_size: .
j_call: TRBJ1-5
v_call: TRBV19
d_call: .

cdr3_aa: CASSPILVAGGLSYNEQFF
cdr3_nt: TGTGCCAGCAGCCCTATTCTAGTAGCGGGGGGGCTGTCGTACAATGAGCAGTTCTTC
clone_size: .
j_call: TRBJ2-1
v_call: TRBV4-2
d_call: TRBD2